This passage covers 32 T cell receptor beta chains from one sample sequenced in a study of cytomegalovirus exposure and HLA in healthy donors. Primers: 60 Vbeta forward and 13 Jbeta reverse. TCRdb's table, derived via immunoSEQ multiplex PCR, lists solely in-frame clones and lacks some. This table holds 150,000 to 200,000 clones, 60% to 80% found once. The sample taken for sequencing was PBMCs. The receptors come from a woman in her forties in good health and CMV-seropositive.

The chain links TRBV6-1 to TRBJ2-7; a weak D match, TRBD2 (5 bases). The CDR3 consists of 15 residues. Per the germline V gene, CDR1 is MNHNS and CDR2 is SASEGT. The V end lost 0 bases, the J end lost 2 bases, and 11 bases lay between the germline ends. The CDR3 is CASSEARGSPYEQYF. Here the CDR3 DNA reads TGTGCCAGCAGTGAAGCGCGAGGGAGTCCCTACGAGCAGTACTTC.

The genes are TRBV29-1 and TRBJ1-1; D not resolved. The CDR3 contains 14 residues. The germline CDR1 and CDR2 sequences are SQVTM and ANQGSEA. The V end was cut by 5 bases, the J end by 3 bases, with 16 bases between. The CDR3 DNA reads TGCAGCGTTTCCCGCCTTGGGCTGGACACTGAAGCTTTCTTT. It codes for CSVSRLGLDTEAFF.

V gene TRBV19 combines with J gene TRBJ1-1; a weak D match, TRBD1 (5 bases). Per germline, CDR1 LNHDA and CDR2 SQIVND (reference sequence). CDR3 length: 15 residues. V lost 5 bases and J 0 bases, leaving 13 bases between the germline ends. The CDR3 sequence: CASSADSALNTEAFF. DNA for the CDR3: TGTGCCAGTAGTGCCGACAGTGCCCTGAACACTGAAGCTTTCTTT.

This chain uses TRBV28 with TRBJ2-7, with 12 bases matching TRBD1. This CDR3 has 15 amino acids. Germline CDR1 reads MDHEN; CDR2 reads SYDVKM. The V and J ends lost 5 bases and 2 bases, in that order; junction bases with no gene match: 4. Here the CDR3 reads CASSRDRGRTYEQYF. Written as DNA, the CDR3 is TGTGCCAGCAGTAGGGACAGGGGGCGTACCTACGAGCAGTACTTC.

The chain uses TRBV14 and TRBJ2-5; the match to TRBD1 covers 9 bases. The junction had 5 bases not matched to a gene; V was cut back by 4 bases and J by 5 bases. Germline V CDR1 and CDR2: SGHDN, FVKESK. This CDR3 has 14 residues. CDR3 sequence (DNA): TGTGCCAGCAGCCTCGGGACAGGGTTCGAGACCCAGTACTTC. Translating gives CASSLGTGFETQYF.

The V call is TRBV30, the J call TRBJ1-5; no reliable D call. Deletions cut 1 base from V and 1 base from J, with 5 bases between. There are 13 residues in the CDR3. Germline V gives CDR1 GTSNPN, CDR2 SVGIG (reference sequence). The DNA of the CDR3 is TGTGCCTGGAGTGGAGGAAGCAATCAGCCCCAGCATTTT. Its protein is CAWSGGSNQPQHF.

Written as DNA, the CDR3 is TGTGCCAGCAGCGGACGGGCTAGCGGCGATACGCAGTATTTT. This translates into CASSGRASGDTQYF. This rearrangement joins TRBV7-9 to TRBJ2-3; 7 nucleotides align to TRBD2. The V segment lost 5 bases and the J segment 6 bases; nucleotides outside the gene matches: 8. The CDR3 is made up of 14 amino acids. Per the germline V gene, CDR1 is SEHNR and CDR2 is FQNEAQ (reference sequence).

V usage is TRBV7-9 and J usage is TRBJ2-6, with TRBD1 identical over 11 bases. V was clipped by 6 bases and J by 2 bases; unmatched bases: 6. CDR1 and CDR2 from the germline V gene are SEHNR and FQNEAQ (reference sequence). CDR3 length: 17 residues. In nucleotides, the CDR3 is TGTGCCAGCAGGAGGACAGGGGGCGTCACTGGGGCCAACGTCCTGACTTTC. This sequence encodes CASRRTGGVTGANVLTF.

The chain has TRBV5-6 and TRBJ1-1, with 8 bases identical to TRBD1. V was pared by 3 bases and J by 4 bases, with 5 bases of the junction left unmatched. CDR3 length equals 14 residues. CDR1 and CDR2 (germline): SGHDT, YYEEEE. This chain's CDR3 is CASSYNRGVTEAFF. The CDR3 DNA reads TGTGCCAGCAGCTATAACAGGGGGGTCACTGAAGCTTTCTTT.

The rearrangement links TRBV9 to TRBJ2-7; D is uncertain. The CDR3 is 13 residues long. V lost 0 bases to trimming and J lost 0 bases, with 4 bases between them. The germline gives CDR1 SGDLS, CDR2 YYNGEE. The CDR3: CASSVDSSYEQYF. As DNA, the CDR3 is TGTGCCAGCAGCGTAGACAGCTCCTACGAGCAGTACTTC.

The rearrangement links TRBV2 to TRBJ2-1; TRBD2 matches 10 bases. V gave up 4 bases and J gave up 6 bases; unmatched junction bases: 9. This CDR3 is built from 16 residues. Germline CDR1 is SNHLY and CDR2 is FYNNEI. The CDR3 reads CASSVHLAGAGNEQFF. CDR3 sequence (DNA): TGTGCCAGCAGTGTACACCTAGCGGGAGCGGGCAATGAGCAGTTCTTC.

Notes on this clone: Other DNA sequences within the sample encode an identical CDR3. CDR3 DNA sequence: TGCGCCAGCAGCCTGGGACAGACTAACACTGAAGCTTTCTTT. It specifies CASSLGQTNTEAFF. The genes are TRBV5-1 and TRBJ1-1, with 7 bases matching TRBD1. In germline, CDR1 is SGHRS, CDR2 YFSETQ. With 4 bases clipped from V and 2 bases from J, the junction kept 5 bases outside the gene matches. The CDR3 runs 14 residues.

Remarks on this clone: At one of its ends the junction is not consistent with the germline gene, which may arise from a read error. The chain is built from TRBV7-7 and TRBJ2-1; D might be TRBD1 (6 bases). CDR3 length: 13 amino acids. CDR1 is SSHAT, CDR2 FNYEAQ, per germline (reference sequence). CDR3 residues: CASSLMGAPEQFF. CDR3 in DNA: TGTGCTAGCAGCTTAATGGGGGCGCCAGAGCAGTTCTTC. Supplemented by reference TRBV7-7 and TRBJ2-1, the full variable domain reads GAGVSQSPRYKVTKRGQDVTLRCDPISSHATLYWYQQALGQGPEFLTYFNYEAQPDKSGLPSDRFSAERPEGSISTLTIQRTEQRDSAMYRCASSLMGAPEQFFGPGTRLTVL.

Note on this clone: This sample also contains other DNA sequences that code for the same CDR3. The genes are TRBV27 and TRBJ1-5; the D gene is possibly TRBD1 (6 bases). This CDR3 region has 16 residues. Trimming took off 3 bases at V and 5 bases at J, with 17 bases between the two ends. Germline V lookup: CDR1 MNHEY, CDR2 SMNVEV (reference sequence). The CDR3 region has the DNA TGTGCCAGCAGTTTGGGGGGGCGGACGCTCGATCAGCCCCAGCATTTT. Residues: CASSLGGRTLDQPQHF.

The genes are TRBV11-3 and TRBJ2-1; D is perhaps TRBD2 (6 bases). Germline V CDR1 and CDR2: SGHNT, YENEEA. The CDR3 spans 13 residues. V was shortened by 4 bases and J by 7 bases, with 11 bases between the two germline ends. CDR3 sequence reads: CASSWDSSNEQFF. CDR3 bases: TGTGCCAGCAGCTGGGACTCGTCTAATGAGCAGTTCTTC.

The rearrangement uses TRBV28 and TRBJ1-5; D remains unclear. The CDR3 length is 14 residues. Trimming took off 9 bases at V and 3 bases at J, with 15 bases between the two ends. Germline assignment: CDR1 MDHEN and CDR2 SYDVKM. In DNA, the CDR3 is TGTGCCAGTACATCCTCAGGACTCAATCAGCCCCAGCATTTT. It translates to CASTSSGLNQPQHF.

The CDR3 sequence: CASSLVLRPLNTEAFF. The CDR3 DNA follows: TGCGCCAGCAGCTTGGTTCTACGTCCCCTGAACACTGAAGCTTTCTTT. This chain uses TRBV5-1 with TRBJ1-1; D gene unclear. The CDR3 consists of 16 residues. From germline, CDR1 is SGHRS and CDR2 YFSETQ. Trimming removed 0 bases from V and 0 bases from J, with 12 bases in between.

This clone was counted between two and nine times. The J gene is TRBJ2-1, the V gene TRBV29-1, with 7 bases identical to TRBD1. J was trimmed by 5 bases and V by 6 bases; bases with no gene match: 7. In germline, CDR1 is SQVTM, CDR2 ANQGSEA. The CDR3 extends over 13 amino acids. CDR3: CSVTAGTDNEQFF. The CDR3 DNA is TGCAGCGTGACCGCCGGGACAGACAATGAGCAGTTCTTC.

This clone occurred a few times. The gene calls are TRBV7-2 and TRBJ2-2; D is ambiguous. The CDR3 consists of 15 residues. The ends were cut back, 2 bases at V and 2 bases at J, with 9 bases in the middle. Per the germline V gene, CDR1 is SGHTA and CDR2 is FQGNSA. CDR3 in amino acids: CASSLSHLNTGELFF. The CDR3, as DNA: TGTGCCAGCAGCTTAAGCCACCTAAACACCGGGGAGCTGTTTTTT.

The chain uses TRBV5-1 and TRBJ2-2, with TRBD1 identical over 7 bases. The CDR3 covers 16 residues. The V gene end was trimmed by 0 bases and the J gene end by 5 bases; junction bases not matched to a gene: 7. Germline V lookup: CDR1 SGHRS, CDR2 YFSETQ. The CDR3 here is CASSLERQGGTGELFF. Written as DNA, the CDR3 is TGCGCCAGCAGCTTGGAACGACAGGGCGGGACCGGGGAGCTGTTTTTT.

The chain links TRBV19 to TRBJ2-1; 9 positions agree with TRBD1. CDR1 is LNHDA and CDR2 is SQIVND in the germline V gene (reference sequence). Trimming cost V 4 bases and J 10 bases; bases outside gene matches: 5. The CDR3 is made up of 13 amino acids. The CDR3 bases are TGTGCCAGTAGTACCGCCACAGGGGGCGAGCAGTTCTTC. Translating it yields CASSTATGGEQFF.

V and J are TRBV2 and TRBJ2-7; TRBD2 is a possible D gene (5 bases). The CDR3 has 13 amino acids. The germline CDR1 and CDR2 sequences are SNHLY and FYNNEI. The V end lost 6 bases, the J end lost 3 bases, and 12 bases lay between the germline ends. CDR3 DNA sequence: TGTGCCAGCAGCAGAGGACTTCTCTACGAGCAGTACTTC. It yields the protein CASSRGLLYEQYF.

There are a few counts of this clone. V is TRBV27 and J is TRBJ1-2; D might be TRBD1 (5 bases). There are 13 residues in the CDR3. Per germline, CDR1 MNHEY and CDR2 SMNVEV (reference sequence). V was pared by 8 bases and J by 6 bases, with 16 bases between. The CDR3, as DNA: TGTGCCAGCCCAATGTGGCAGGGTCATGGCTACACCTTC. Translating gives CASPMWQGHGYTF.

The chain combines TRBV11-2 with TRBJ2-6; weak D call: TRBD2 (6 bases). Germline CDR1 and CDR2: SGHAT and FQNNGV. V was trimmed by 0 bases and J by 2 bases, leaving 14 bases between them. This CDR3 has 18 amino acids. The CDR3 protein is CASSLDSGGGAGANVLTF. The CDR3 region has the DNA TGTGCCAGCAGCTTAGATAGCGGTGGGGGAGCTGGGGCCAACGTCCTGACTTTC.

This clone has only a few counts. The rearrangement joins TRBV28 to TRBJ2-7; possibly TRBD2 for D (6 bases). The CDR3 has 17 residues. The germline V and J ends were trimmed by 4 bases and 0 bases, with 19 bases remaining between them. CDR1 MDHEN and CDR2 SYDVKM come from the germline V gene. This CDR3 reads CASSSPVRLVSSYEQYF. DNA for the CDR3: TGTGCCAGCAGTTCCCCCGTCCGACTAGTTAGCTCCTACGAGCAGTACTTC.

The chain combines TRBV27 with TRBJ2-7, with 8 bases fitting TRBD1. CDR1 is MNHEY and CDR2 is SMNVEV in the germline V gene (reference sequence). The CDR3 totals 15 residues. With 3 bases clipped from V and 2 bases from J, the junction kept 6 bases outside the gene matches. CDR3 bases: TGTGCCAGCAGTTTGGGCGGACAGGGCCCCTACGAGCAGTACTTC. Amino acid sequence: CASSLGGQGPYEQYF.

This clone was counted once. The chain combines TRBV6-5 with TRBJ1-2, with TRBD1 matching 7 bases. Germline V gene sequence: CDR1 MNHEY, CDR2 SVGAGI. The CDR3 is 12 residues long. Trimming at V came to 6 bases and at J to 8 bases, leaving 6 bases not matched to a gene. CDR3 nucleotides: TGTGCCAGCAGCTTGACAGGGAACGGCTACACCTTC. Translating it yields CASSLTGNGYTF.

This chain uses TRBV19 with TRBJ2-3; D may be TRBD1 (6 bases). The CDR3 is 13 residues long. Germline CDR1 LNHDA, CDR2 SQIVND (reference sequence). Between the trimmed V and J ends, which lost 6 bases and 2 bases, there was a span of 9 bases. CDR3 sequence (DNA): TGTGCCAGTAGAGGACAGAACACAGATACGCAGTATTTT. Encoded protein: CASRGQNTDTQYF.

The rearrangement joins TRBV4-1 to TRBJ2-3, with 8 nucleotides matching TRBD2. The CDR3 runs 16 residues. Germline CDR1 reads MGHRA; CDR2 reads YSYEKL. The trim removed 0 bases at V and 2 bases at J, leaving 4 bases unmatched. The CDR3, as DNA: TGCGCCAGCAGCCAAGATCAACTAGCGGTCACAGATACGCAGTATTTT. As protein: CASSQDQLAVTDTQYF.

The chain recombines TRBV15 with TRBJ2-4; 12 nucleotides line up with TRBD1. Germline CDR1 and CDR2: LNHNV and YYDKDF (reference sequence). V shed 3 bases, J shed 0 bases, and the junction held 3 bases outside the gene matches. This CDR3 is built from 17 residues. CDR3 sequence reads: CATSRVGQGAAKNIQYF. In nucleotides, the CDR3 is TGTGCCACCAGCAGGGTGGGACAGGGGGCAGCCAAAAACATTCAGTACTTC.

In its sample, this clone was seen a few times. V usage is TRBV6-1 and J usage is TRBJ1-1, with 7 bases identical to TRBD1. CDR1 and CDR2 (germline): MNHNS, SASEGT. This CDR3 has 14 amino acids. V trimming: 4 bases; J trimming: 3 bases; junction bases outside the gene matches: 5. CDR3 loop: CASSGNRGDTEAFF. The CDR3 DNA sequence: TGTGCCAGCAGTGGAAACAGGGGAGACACTGAAGCTTTCTTT.

V and J are TRBV6-1 and TRBJ2-1; TRBD1 matches at 7 bases. Germline assignment: CDR1 MNHNS and CDR2 SASEGT. V shed 3 bases, J shed 2 bases, and the junction held 13 bases outside the gene matches. The CDR3 is 18 residues long. The CDR3, as DNA: TGTGCCAGCAGTGAGGCCCTAGGGGGCCTCCATCCCTACAATGAGCAGTTCTTC. It codes for CASSEALGGLHPYNEQFF.